This T cell receptor (beta chain) was observed in a study of blood T cell repertoires in COVID-19. For the study at large: Collection of acute and convalescent COVID-19 samples took place in the United States, Italy and Spain. From T cells, B-cell-depleted T cells, or PBMCs came the material, which was cDNA or gDNA.

Per the original methods: From reference gene primer amplification, estimates of nucleated cell counts were derived. Clones were read by immunoSEQ multiplex PCR, and TCRdb kept only the in-frame ones, dropping some. V, J and clone size are those of that table, while D and trimming were read from the DNA. This sample has around 150,000 clones; roughly 88% occur once, and the top ten carry roughly 2.3%. V gave up 3 bases and J gave up 5 bases; unmatched junction bases: 3. Germline CDR1 reads LNHDA; CDR2 reads SQIVND (reference sequence). This CDR3 contains 15 residues. This clonotype originated in a young man with acute or convalescent COVID-19. The genes are TRBV19 and TRBJ1-5; 11 bases map to TRBD1. Input material: peripheral blood. CDR3 nucleotides: TGTGCCAGTAGTATTAGGACAGGGGGCGATCAGCCCCAGCATTTT. It codes for CASSIRTGGDQPQHF.